This T cell receptor beta chain was observed in a study of PD-L1 blockade in urothelial cancer. Study-wide context: Blood samples contained a median about 150,000 T cells.

The CDR3 contains 14 residues. V lost 5 bases and J 1 base, leaving 12 bases between the germline ends. Per germline, CDR1 MDHEN and CDR2 SYDVKM. A spike-in of synthetic TCR analog templates was added to each PCR. Profiling relied on immunoSEQ multiplex PCR, and the TCRdb table lists in-frame clones only, not all of them. Of about 120,000 clones listed, 75% to 90% are singletons. Documented time point: peripheral blood 6 weeks after treatment start. Each patient's cancer was a locally advanced or metastatic urothelial carcinoma. The rearrangement joins TRBV28 to TRBJ2-7, with D tentatively TRBD1 (6 bases). The sequencing here drew on PBMCs, taken around atezolizumab (anti-PD-L1) treatment. The TCR originated in a man between 60 and 75 years old with urothelial cancer. The CDR3 loop reads CASSSDRRSYEQYF. CDR3 nucleotides: TGTGCCAGCAGTAGCGACAGGCGATCCTACGAGCAGTACTTC.